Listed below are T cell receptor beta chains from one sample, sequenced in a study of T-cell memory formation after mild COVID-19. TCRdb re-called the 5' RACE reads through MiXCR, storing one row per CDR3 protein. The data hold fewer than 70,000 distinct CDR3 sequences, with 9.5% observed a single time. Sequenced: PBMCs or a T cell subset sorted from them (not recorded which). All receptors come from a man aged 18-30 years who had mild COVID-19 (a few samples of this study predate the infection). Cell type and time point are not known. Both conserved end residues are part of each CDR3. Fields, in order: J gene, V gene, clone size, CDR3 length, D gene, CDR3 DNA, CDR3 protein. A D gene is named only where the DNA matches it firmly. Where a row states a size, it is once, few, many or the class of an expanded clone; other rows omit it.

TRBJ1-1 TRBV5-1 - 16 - TGCGCCAGCAGCTCCGAAGTACAGACCACGAACACTGAAGCTTTCTTT CASSSEVQTTNTEAFF
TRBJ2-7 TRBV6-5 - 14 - TGTGCCAGCAGTGCGTCGGGGGTGTCCTACGAGCAGTACTTC CASSASGVSYEQYF
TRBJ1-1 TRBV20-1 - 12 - TGCAGTGCCCTTTCGTCGAACACTGAAGCTTTCTTT CSALSSNTEAFF
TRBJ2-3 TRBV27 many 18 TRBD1 TGTGCCAGCAGTTTCGGACAGGGTTGGGCGGGCGGCACAGATACGCAGTATTTT CASSFGQGWAGGTDTQYF
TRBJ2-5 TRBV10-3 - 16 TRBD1 TGTGCCATCAGTGAGGTTCCCGGACAGGGGCCCCCTGGGAAGTACTTC CAISEVPGQGPPGKYF
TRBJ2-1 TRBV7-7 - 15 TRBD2 TGTGCCAGCAGCCCACAAGCGGGGGGGCGTAATGAGCAGTTCTTC CASSPQAGGRNEQFF
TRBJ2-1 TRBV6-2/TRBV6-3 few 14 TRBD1 TGTGCCAGCAGTTACCTCAGGGGGCTGAATGAGCAGTTCTTC CASSYLRGLNEQFF
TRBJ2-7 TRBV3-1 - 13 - TGTGCCAGCAGCCAAATGAGGGGATCCGAGCAGTACTTC CASSQMRGSEQYF
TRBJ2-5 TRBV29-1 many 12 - TGCAGCGTGGGGGGCAGGGAAGAGACCCAGTACTTC CSVGGREETQYF
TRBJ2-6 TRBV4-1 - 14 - TGCGCCAGCAGCCAAGTATCCGGGGCCAACGTCCTGACTTTC CASSQVSGANVLTF
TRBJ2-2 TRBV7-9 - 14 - TGTGCCAGCAGCTCAGACAGCAGCACCGGGGAGCTGTTTTTT CASSSDSSTGELFF
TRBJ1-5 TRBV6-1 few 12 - TGTGCCAGCAGACAGCTTAATCAGCCCCAGCATTTT CASRQLNQPQHF
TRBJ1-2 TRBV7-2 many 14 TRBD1 TGTGCCAGCAGCCCCGGGACAGATGGGGGCGGCTACACCTTC CASSPGTDGGGYTF
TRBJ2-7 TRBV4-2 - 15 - TGTGCCAGCAGCCAAGATCTTCAGGGGTCGTACGAGCAGTACTTC CASSQDLQGSYEQYF
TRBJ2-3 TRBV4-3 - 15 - TGCGCCAGCAGCCAAGCAAGGGGGGCCACAGATACGCAGTATTTT CASSQARGATDTQYF
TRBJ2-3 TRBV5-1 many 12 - TGCGCCAGCAGACAGGGCGAGGATACGCAGTATTTT CASRQGEDTQYF
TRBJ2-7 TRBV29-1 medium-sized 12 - TGCAGCGTTGAAGTTCGGGCAGACGAGCAGTACTTC CSVEVRADEQYF
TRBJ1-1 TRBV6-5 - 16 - TGTGCCAGCAGTTACTTAGTAGGCTCAGGATACACTGAAGCTTTCTTT CASSYLVGSGYTEAFF
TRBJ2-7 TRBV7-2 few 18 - TGTGCCAGCAGCTTCCACCTTACTGGACTGTTGAGCTCCTACGAGCAGTACTTC CASSFHLTGLLSSYEQYF
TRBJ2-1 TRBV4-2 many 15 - TGTGCCAGCAGCCGACAGTTGAGGTCCTACAATGAGCAGTTCTTC CASSRQLRSYNEQFF
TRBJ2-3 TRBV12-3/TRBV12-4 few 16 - TGTGCCAGCGGGGTCGGTCATGGGGAGATCACAAATACGCAGTATTTT CASGVGHGEITNTQYF
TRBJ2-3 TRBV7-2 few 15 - TGTGCCAGCAGCCCCACGTCCCAGAGCACAGATACGCAGTATTTT CASSPTSQSTDTQYF
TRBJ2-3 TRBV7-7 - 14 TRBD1 TGTGCTAGCAGCTTAGGAGGACAGGGGGATACGCAGTATTTT CASSLGGQGDTQYF
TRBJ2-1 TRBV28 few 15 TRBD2 TGTGCCAGCAGCTCGACTAGCGGGGGGGTCAATGAGCAGTTCTTC CASSSTSGGVNEQFF
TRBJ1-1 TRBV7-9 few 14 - TGTGCCAGCAGCTTACAAGGGGGGAACACTGAAGCTTTCTTT CASSLQGGNTEAFF
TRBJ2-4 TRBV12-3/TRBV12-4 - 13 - TGTGCCAGCAGTTTTTCAGGTCAGAGTATTCAGTACTTC CASSFSGQSIQYF
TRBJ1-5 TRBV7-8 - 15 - TGTGCCAGCAGCCGGGGCAGGGGAACGGATCAGCCCCAGCATTTT CASSRGRGTDQPQHF
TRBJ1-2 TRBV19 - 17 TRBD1 TGTGCCAGTAGTATGTGGCCGGCAACAGGGGGCTCCTATGGCTACACCTTC CASSMWPATGGSYGYTF
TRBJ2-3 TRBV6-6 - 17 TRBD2 TGTGCCAGCCCCCCTAGCGGGGGGTTCAGTAGCACAGATACGCAGTATTTT CASPPSGGFSSTDTQYF
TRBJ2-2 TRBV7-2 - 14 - TGTGCCAGCAGCGAGTCAGTGGTAGCCGGGGAGCTGTTTTTT CASSESVVAGELFF
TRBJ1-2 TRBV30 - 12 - TGTGCCTGGAGTCGGGACGGCTATGGCTACACCTTC CAWSRDGYGYTF
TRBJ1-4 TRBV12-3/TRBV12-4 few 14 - TGTGCCAGCAGCAGGGTGGCAACTAATGAAAAACTGTTTTTT CASSRVATNEKLFF
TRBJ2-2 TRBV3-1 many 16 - TGTGCCAGCAGCCAAGAAAGTTCGGGGTATGCCGGGGAGCTGTTTTTT CASSQESSGYAGELFF
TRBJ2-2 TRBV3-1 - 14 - TGTGCCAGCAGCCAAGACAGGTCCACCGGGGAGCTGTTTTTT CASSQDRSTGELFF
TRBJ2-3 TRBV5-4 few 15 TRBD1 TGTGCCAGCAGCTCCGGACAGGGAGAGGCGGATACGCAGTATTTT CASSSGQGEADTQYF
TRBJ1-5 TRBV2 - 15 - TGTGCCAGCAGACTGGGGATGAGGGGCAATCAGCCCCAGCATTTT CASRLGMRGNQPQHF
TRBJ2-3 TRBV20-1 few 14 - TGCAGTGCTAGAGATGCGATGGGCACAGATACGCAGTATTTT CSARDAMGTDTQYF
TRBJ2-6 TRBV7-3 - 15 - TGTGCCAGCAGCTTAGATCACTCTGGGGCCAACGTCCTGACTTTC CASSLDHSGANVLTF
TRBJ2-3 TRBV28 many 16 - TGTGCCAGCAGTTTAATAGCCCGAGCTAGGGGTGATACGCAGTATTTT CASSLIARARGDTQYF
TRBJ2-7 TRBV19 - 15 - TGTGCCAGTAGTATAGATCTGGGCAGTTCCTACGAGCAGTACTTC CASSIDLGSSYEQYF
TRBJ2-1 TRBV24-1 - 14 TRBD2 TGTGCCACCCAGGGCGGGGGGGCCCGAAATGAGCAGTTCTTC CATQGGGARNEQFF
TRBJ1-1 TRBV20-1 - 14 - TGCAGTGCTAGAGATCCCTCAGGGAACACTGAAGCTTTCTTT CSARDPSGNTEAFF
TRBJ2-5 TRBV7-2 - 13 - TGTGCCAGCAGCTTACCAGAAATGGAGACCCAGTACTTC CASSLPEMETQYF
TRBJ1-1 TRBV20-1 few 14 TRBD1 TGCAGTGCCGCCAACTCAGGGGGCAACACTGAAGCTTTCTTT CSAANSGGNTEAFF
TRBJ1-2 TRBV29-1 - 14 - TGCAGCGACGCCCCGGGTAGTCTTAACTATGGCTACACCTTC CSDAPGSLNYGYTF
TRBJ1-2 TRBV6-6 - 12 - TGTGCCAGCAGTGCACAGGGTCAGGGCTACACCTTC CASSAQGQGYTF
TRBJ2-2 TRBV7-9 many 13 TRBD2 TGTGCCAGCACCGGACTAGCCGGAGGGGAGCTGTTTTTT CASTGLAGGELFF
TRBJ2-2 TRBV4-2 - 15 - TGTGCCAGCAGCCAGCACAGGGAGTATGGCGGGGAGCTGTTTTTT CASSQHREYGGELFF
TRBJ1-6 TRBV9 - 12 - TGTGCCAGCAGCCAAAGGAATTCACCCCTCCACTTT CASSQRNSPLHF
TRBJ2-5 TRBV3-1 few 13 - TGTGCCAGCAGCCAACTATCGAGCGAGACCCAGTACTTC CASSQLSSETQYF
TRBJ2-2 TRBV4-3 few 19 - TGCGCCAGCAGCCAAGAGGGGCTAGCCGCTATAGGATTCACCGGGGAGCTGTTTTTT CASSQEGLAAIGFTGELFF
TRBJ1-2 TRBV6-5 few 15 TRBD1 TGTGCCAGCAGCCGACGGACAGGGGGTGAAGATGGCTACACCTTC CASSRRTGGEDGYTF
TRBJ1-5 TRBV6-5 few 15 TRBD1 TGTGCCAGCAGTCCACAGGGGGCCCCCAGTCAGCCCCAGCATTTT CASSPQGAPSQPQHF
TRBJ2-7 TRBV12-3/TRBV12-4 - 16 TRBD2 TGTGCCAGCAGTGGAAAGGGCGGGGGGTACTCCTACGAGCAGTACTTC CASSGKGGGYSYEQYF
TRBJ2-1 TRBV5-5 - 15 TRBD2 TGTGCCAGCAGCTTACTAGCGGAACTATACAATGAGCAGTTCTTC CASSLLAELYNEQFF